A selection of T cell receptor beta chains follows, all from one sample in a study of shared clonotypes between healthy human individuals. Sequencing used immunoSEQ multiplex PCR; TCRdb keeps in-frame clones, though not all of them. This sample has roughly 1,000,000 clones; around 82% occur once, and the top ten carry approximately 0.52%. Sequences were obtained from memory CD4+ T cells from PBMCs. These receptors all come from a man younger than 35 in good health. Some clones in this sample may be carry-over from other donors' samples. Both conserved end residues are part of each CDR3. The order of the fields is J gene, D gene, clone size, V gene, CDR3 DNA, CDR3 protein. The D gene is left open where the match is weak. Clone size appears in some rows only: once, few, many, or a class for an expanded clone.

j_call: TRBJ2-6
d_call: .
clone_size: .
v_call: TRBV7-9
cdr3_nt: TGTGCCAGCAGCTTGGCACGGCCGGACTCTGGGGCCAACGTCCTGACTTTC
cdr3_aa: CASSLARPDSGANVLTF

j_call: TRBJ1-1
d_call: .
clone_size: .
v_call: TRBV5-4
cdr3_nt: TGTGCCAGCAGTCTCCCCCAGGGCTTGGACACTGAAGCTTTCTTT
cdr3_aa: CASSLPQGLDTEAFF

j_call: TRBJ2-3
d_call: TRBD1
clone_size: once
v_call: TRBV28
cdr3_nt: TGTGCCAGCAGTTTAGGGACAGGGAGCACAGATACGCAGTATTTT
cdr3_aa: CASSLGTGSTDTQYF

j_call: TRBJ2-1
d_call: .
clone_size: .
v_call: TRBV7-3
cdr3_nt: TGTGCCAGCAGCTCGATTCTGTACAATGAGCAGTTCTTC
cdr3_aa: CASSSILYNEQFF

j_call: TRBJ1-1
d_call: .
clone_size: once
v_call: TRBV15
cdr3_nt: TGTGCCACCAGCAGAGTGACGGGACGGGATGAAGCTTTCTTT
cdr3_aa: CATSRVTGRDEAFF

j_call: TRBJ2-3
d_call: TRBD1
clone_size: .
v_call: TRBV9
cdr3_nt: TGTGCCAGCAGCGTAGGGGCCAGGGGGCACACGGATACGCAGTATTTT
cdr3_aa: CASSVGARGHTDTQYF

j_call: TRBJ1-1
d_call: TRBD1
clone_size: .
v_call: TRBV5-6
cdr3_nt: TGTGCCAGCAGCCCAGGGACAGGCCTCTCGAACACTGAAGCTTTCTTT
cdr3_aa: CASSPGTGLSNTEAFF

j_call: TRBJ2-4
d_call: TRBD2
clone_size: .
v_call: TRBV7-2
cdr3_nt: TGTGCCAGCAGCTTAGTTTCTAGCGGGTATCAAAACATTCAGTACTTC
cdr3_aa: CASSLVSSGYQNIQYF

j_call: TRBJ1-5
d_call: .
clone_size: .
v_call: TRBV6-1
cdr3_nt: TGTGCCAGCACCGACCCGAATCAGCCCCAGCATTTT
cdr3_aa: CASTDPNQPQHF

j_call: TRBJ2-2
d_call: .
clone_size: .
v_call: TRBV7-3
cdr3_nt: TGTGCCAGCAGCCCAAGGCTAAATGGGGAGCTGTTTTTT
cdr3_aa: CASSPRLNGELFF

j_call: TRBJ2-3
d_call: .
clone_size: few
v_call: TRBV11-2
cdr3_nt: TGTGCCAGCAGCTTAGGCAGGGGCACAGATACGCAGTATTTT
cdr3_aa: CASSLGRGTDTQYF

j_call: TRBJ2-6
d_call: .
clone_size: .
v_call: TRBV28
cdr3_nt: TGTGCCAGCAGTTTGTCAGGGGCTGGGGCCAACGTCCTGACTTTC
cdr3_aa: CASSLSGAGANVLTF

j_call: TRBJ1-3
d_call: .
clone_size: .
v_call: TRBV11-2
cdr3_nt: TGTGCCAGCAGCTTCAGGGCTGGAAACACCATATATTTT
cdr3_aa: CASSFRAGNTIYF

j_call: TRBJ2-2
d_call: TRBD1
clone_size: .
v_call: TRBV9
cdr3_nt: TGTGCCAGCAGCGCCCCCGGGACAGCTACGTCCGGGGAGCTGTTTTTT
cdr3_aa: CASSAPGTATSGELFF

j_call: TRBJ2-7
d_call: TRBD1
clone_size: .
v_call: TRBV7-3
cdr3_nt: TGTGCCAGCAGCTTAGGTTATGGGACAGGACCCTACGAGCAGTACTTC
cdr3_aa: CASSLGYGTGPYEQYF

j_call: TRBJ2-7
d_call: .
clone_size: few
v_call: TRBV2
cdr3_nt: TGTGCCAGCACCGCAACAACCCATTACGAGGAGCAGTACTTC
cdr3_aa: CASTATTHYEEQYF

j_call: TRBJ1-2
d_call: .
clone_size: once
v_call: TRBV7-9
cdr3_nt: TGTGCCAGCAGCTTATGGTGGCAGGGTAACCCCAACTATGGCTACACCTTC
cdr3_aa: CASSLWWQGNPNYGYTF

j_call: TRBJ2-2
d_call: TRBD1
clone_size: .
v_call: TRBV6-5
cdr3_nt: TGTGCCAGCAGTTCCGGACAGGGGGCCGTCACCGGGGAGCTGTTTTTT
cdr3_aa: CASSSGQGAVTGELFF

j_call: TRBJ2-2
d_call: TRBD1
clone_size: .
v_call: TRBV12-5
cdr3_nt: TGTGCTAGTGGTTTGGCATCCGGGACAGGGAACACCGGGGAGCTGTTTTTT
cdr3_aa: CASGLASGTGNTGELFF

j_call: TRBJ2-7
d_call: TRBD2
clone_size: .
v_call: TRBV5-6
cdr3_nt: TGTGCCAGCAGCTTGCCAACTAGCGGGGGGGAGCAGTACTTC
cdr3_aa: CASSLPTSGGEQYF

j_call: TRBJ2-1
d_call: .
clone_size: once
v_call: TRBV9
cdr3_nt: TGTGCCAGCTCTCGGGACCCAAGCTCCTACAATGAGCAGTTCTTC
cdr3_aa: CASSRDPSSYNEQFF

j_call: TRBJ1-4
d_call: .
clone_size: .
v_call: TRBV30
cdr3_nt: TGTGCCTGGAGTGTCGGGAGCGGACCTAATGAAAAACTGTTTTTT
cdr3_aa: CAWSVGSGPNEKLFF

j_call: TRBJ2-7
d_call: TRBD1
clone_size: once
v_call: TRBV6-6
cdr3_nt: TGTGCCAGCAGTAAGGGGGGGACAGGGACCTACGAGCAGTACTTC
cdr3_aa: CASSKGGTGTYEQYF

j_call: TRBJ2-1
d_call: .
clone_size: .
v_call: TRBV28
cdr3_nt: TGTGCCAGCAGTATAATCGGGAGTAGGGACGATGAGCAGTTCTTC
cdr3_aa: CASSIIGSRDDEQFF

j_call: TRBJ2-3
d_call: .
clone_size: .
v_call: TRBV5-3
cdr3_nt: TGTGCCAGACCCCCCTGGCGCCCTTTTGGCCCCCGCCACACAGATACGCAGTATTTT
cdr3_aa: CARPPWRPFGPRHTDTQYF

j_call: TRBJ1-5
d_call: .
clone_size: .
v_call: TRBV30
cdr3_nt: TGTGCCTGGAGGGCGGACACGAGCAATCAGCCCCAGCATTTT
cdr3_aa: CAWRADTSNQPQHF

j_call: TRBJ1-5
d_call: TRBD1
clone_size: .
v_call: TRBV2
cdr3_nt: TGTGCCAGCAGTGAAGCCGGACAGGGCGATAAGCCCCAGCATTTT
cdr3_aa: CASSEAGQGDKPQHF

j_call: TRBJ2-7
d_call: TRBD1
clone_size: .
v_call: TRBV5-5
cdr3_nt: TGTGCCAGCAGCTTTACCGGGACAGGGGTCGAGCAGTACTTC
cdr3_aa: CASSFTGTGVEQYF

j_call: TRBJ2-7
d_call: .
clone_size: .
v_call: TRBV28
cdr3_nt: TGTGCCAGCAGTTTCGCCCACAACGAGCAGTACTTC
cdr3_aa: CASSFAHNEQYF

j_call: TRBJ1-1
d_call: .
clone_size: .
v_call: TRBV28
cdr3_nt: TGTGCCAGCAGTCTCCCCCGGGCCCCTAGCGGTAGTGCTTTCTTT
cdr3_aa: CASSLPRAPSGSAFF

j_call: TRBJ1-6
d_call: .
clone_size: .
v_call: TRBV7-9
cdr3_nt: TGTGCCAGCAGCTTAATACAGACTAATAATTCACCCCTCCACTTT
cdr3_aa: CASSLIQTNNSPLHF

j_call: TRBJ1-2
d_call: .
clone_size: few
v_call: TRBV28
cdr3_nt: TGTGCCAGAAAGTATGGCTACACCTTC
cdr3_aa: CARKYGYTF

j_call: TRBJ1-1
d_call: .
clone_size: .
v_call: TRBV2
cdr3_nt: TGTGCCAGCAGTGAATGGGCGGGAGTCGCTGAAGCTTTCTTT
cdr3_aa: CASSEWAGVAEAFF

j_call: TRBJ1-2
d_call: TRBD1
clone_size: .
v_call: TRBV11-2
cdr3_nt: TGTGCCAGCAGCTTAGGTCAGGGGGGTGGCTACACCTTC
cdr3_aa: CASSLGQGGGYTF

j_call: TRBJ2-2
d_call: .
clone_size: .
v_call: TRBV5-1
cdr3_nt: TGCGCCAGCAGTTCCTCCGGGACACCGAACACCGGGGAGCTGTTTTTT
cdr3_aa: CASSSSGTPNTGELFF

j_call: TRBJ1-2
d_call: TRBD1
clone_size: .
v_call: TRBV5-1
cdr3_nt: TGCGCCAGCAGCCCAGGACAGGGGGAAGGCTACACCTTC
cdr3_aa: CASSPGQGEGYTF

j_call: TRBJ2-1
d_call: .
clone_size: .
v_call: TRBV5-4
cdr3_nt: TGTGCCAGCAGCCACCGGGCCCTCAGGGGCAATGAGCAGTTCTTC
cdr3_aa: CASSHRALRGNEQFF

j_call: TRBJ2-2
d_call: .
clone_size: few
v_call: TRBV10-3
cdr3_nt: TGTGCCATCAGGCAGAGGGGCACCGGGGAGCTGTTTTTT
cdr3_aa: CAIRQRGTGELFF

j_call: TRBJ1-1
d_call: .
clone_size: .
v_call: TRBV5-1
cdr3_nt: TGCGCCAGCAGCTTGGACCTACAGGGCACGAAGGGAGCTTTCTTT
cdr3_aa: CASSLDLQGTKGAFF

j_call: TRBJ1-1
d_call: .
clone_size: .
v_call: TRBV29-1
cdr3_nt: TGCAGCGTTTCAGTGAGTACGGGCACTGAAGCCTTCTTT
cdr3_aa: CSVSVSTGTEAFF

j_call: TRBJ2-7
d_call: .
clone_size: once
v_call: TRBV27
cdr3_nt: TGTGCCAGCCCTTCCCCTCGGAGCTCCTACGAGCAGTACTTC
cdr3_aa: CASPSPRSSYEQYF

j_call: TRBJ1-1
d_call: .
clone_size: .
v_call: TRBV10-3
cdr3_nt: TGTGCCCTGCGTGGGGGCCCTGCGGACACTGAAGCTTTCTTT
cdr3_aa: CALRGGPADTEAFF